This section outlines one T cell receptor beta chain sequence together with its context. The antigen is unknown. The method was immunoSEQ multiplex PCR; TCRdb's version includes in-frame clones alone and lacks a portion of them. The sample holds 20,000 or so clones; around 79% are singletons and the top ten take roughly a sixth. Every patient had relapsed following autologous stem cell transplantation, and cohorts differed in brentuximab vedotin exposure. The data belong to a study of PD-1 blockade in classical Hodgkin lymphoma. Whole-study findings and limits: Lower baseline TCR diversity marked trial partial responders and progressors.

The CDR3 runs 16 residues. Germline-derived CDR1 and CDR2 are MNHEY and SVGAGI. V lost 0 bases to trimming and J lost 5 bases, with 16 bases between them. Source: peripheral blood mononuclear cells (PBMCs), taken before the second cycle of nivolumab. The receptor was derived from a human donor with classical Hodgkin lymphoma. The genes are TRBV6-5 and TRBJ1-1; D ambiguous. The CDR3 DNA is TGTGCCAGCAGTTACTCGACGGGTGAGATAGGGACTGAAGCTTTCTTT. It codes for CASSYSTGEIGTEAFF.